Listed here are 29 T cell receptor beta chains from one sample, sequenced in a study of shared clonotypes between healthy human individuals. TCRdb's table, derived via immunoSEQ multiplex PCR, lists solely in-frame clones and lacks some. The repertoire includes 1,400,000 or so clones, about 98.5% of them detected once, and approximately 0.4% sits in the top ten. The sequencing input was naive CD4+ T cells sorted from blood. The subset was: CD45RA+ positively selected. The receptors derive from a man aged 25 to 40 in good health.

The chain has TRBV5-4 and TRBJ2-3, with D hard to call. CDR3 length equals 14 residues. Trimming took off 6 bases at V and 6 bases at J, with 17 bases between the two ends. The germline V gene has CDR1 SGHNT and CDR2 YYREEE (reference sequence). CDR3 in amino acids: CASTSDVTWDTQYF. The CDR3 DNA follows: TGTGCCAGCACCTCTGACGTAACATGGGATACGCAGTATTTT.

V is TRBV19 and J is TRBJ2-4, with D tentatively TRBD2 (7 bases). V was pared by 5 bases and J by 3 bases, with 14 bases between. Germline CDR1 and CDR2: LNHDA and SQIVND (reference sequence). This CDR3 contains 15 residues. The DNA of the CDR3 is TGTGCCAGTAGTCTAGGGAGGGGGAGCAAAAACATTCAGTACTTC. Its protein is CASSLGRGSKNIQYF.

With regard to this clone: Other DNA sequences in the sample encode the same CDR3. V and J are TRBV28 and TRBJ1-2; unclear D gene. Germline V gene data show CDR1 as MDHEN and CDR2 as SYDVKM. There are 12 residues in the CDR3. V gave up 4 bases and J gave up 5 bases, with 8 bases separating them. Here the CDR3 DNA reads TGTGCCAGCAGTTCGGGCGGATATGGCTACACCTTC. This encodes CASSSGGYGYTF.

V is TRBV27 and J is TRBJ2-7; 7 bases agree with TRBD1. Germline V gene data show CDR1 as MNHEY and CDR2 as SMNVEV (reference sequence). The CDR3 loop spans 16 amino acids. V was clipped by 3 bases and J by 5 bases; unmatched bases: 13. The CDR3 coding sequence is TGTGCCAGCAGTTTTCTCCGACAGGGATCGGCGCACGAGCAGTACTTC. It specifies CASSFLRQGSAHEQYF.

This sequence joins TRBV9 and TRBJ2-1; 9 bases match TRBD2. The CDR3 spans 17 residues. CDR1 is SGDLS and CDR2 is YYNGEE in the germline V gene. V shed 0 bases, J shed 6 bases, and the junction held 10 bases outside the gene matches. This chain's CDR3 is CASSVGASGIFLNEQFF. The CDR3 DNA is TGTGCCAGCAGCGTAGGGGCTAGCGGGATATTTCTCAATGAGCAGTTCTTC.

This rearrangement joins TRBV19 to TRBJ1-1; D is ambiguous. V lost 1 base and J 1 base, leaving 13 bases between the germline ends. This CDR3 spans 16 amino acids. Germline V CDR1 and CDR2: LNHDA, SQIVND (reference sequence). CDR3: CASSIGKRLRNTEAFF. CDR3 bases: TGTGCCAGTAGTATAGGCAAACGCCTACGGAACACTGAAGCTTTCTTT.

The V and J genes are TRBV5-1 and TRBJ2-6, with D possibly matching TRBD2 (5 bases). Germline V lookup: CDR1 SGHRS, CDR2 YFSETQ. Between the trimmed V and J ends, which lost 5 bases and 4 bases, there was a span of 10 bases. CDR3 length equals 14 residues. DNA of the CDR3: TGCGCCAGCAGGTCGAGGGAAGGGGCCAACGTCCTGACTTTC. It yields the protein CASRSREGANVLTF.

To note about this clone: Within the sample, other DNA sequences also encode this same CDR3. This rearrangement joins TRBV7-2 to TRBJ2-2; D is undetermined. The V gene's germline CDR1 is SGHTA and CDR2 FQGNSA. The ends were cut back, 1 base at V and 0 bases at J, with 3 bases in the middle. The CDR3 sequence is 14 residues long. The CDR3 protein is CASSLEANTGELFF. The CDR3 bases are TGTGCCAGCAGCTTAGAGGCGAACACCGGGGAGCTGTTTTTT.

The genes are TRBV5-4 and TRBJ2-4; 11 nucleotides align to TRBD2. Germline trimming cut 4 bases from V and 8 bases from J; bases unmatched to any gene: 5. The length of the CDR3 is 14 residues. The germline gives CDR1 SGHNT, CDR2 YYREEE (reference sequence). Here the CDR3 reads CASSAGLAADIQYF. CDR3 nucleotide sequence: TGTGCCAGCAGCGCGGGACTAGCGGCGGACATTCAGTACTTC.

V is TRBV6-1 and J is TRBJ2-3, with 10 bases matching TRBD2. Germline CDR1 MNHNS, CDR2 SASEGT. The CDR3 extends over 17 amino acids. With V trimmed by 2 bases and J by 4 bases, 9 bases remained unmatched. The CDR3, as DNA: TGTGCCAGCAGTGAACTAGCGGGAGTGGGATACGCAGATACGCAGTATTTT. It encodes CASSELAGVGYADTQYF.

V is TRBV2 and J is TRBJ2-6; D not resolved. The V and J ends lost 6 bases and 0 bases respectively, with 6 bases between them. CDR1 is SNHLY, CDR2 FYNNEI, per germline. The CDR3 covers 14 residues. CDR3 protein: CASSRDSGANVLTF. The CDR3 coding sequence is TGTGCCAGCAGCCGCGACTCTGGGGCCAACGTCCTGACTTTC. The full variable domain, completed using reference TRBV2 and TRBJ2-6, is EPEVTQTPSHQVTQMGQEVILRCVPISNHLYFYWYRQILGQKVEFLVSFYNNEISEKSEIFDDQFSVERPDGSNFTLKIRSTKLEDSAMYFCASSRDSGANVLTFGAGSRLTVL.

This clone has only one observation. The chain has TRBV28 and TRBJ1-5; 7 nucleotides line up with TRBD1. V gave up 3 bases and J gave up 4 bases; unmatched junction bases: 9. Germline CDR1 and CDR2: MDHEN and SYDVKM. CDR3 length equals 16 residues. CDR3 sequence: CASSFYRGRGNQPQHF. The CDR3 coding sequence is TGTGCCAGCAGTTTTTATAGGGGGCGCGGGAATCAGCCCCAGCATTTT.

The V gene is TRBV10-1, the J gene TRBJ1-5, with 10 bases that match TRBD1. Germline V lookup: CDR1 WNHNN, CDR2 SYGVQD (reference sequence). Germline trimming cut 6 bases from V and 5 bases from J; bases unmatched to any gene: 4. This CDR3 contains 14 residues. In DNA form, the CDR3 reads TGCGCCAGCAGCCCCGGGACAGGGGATCAGCCCCAGCATTTT. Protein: CASSPGTGDQPQHF.

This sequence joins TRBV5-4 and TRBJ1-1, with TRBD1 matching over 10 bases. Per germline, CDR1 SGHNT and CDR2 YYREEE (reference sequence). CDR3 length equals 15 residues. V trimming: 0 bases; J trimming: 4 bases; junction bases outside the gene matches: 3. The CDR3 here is CASSLVRTGGTEAFF. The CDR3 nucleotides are TGTGCCAGCAGCTTGGTTAGGACAGGGGGCACTGAAGCTTTCTTT.

CDR3 in DNA: TGTGCCAGCAGGACCGGGACAACAAACTATGGCTACACCTTC. It translates to CASRTGTTNYGYTF. V and J are TRBV11-3 and TRBJ1-2; tentatively, D is TRBD1 (6 bases). Germline V CDR1 and CDR2: SGHNT, YENEEA. Trimming removed 6 bases at V and 2 bases at J, with 13 bases between. There are 14 residues in the CDR3.

The CDR3: CASSLRPYRAGSYEQYF. CDR3 DNA sequence: TGCGCCAGCAGCTTGCGTCCATACAGGGCCGGGTCCTACGAGCAGTACTTC. V is TRBV5-1 and J is TRBJ2-7, with D possibly matching TRBD1 (6 bases). The CDR3 has 17 residues. V lost 1 base and J lost 1, with 18 bases in between. CDR1 is SGHRS and CDR2 is YFSETQ in the germline V gene.

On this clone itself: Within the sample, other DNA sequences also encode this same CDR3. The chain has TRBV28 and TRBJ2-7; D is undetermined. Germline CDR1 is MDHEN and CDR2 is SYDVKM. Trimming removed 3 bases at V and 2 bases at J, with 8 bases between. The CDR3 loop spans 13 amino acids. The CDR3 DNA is TGTGCCAGCAGTTTCGGCCCGGCCTACGAGCAGTACTTC. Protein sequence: CASSFGPAYEQYF. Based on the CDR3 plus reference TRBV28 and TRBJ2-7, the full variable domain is DVKVTQSSRYLVKRTGEKVFLECVQDMDHENMFWYRQDPGLGLRLIYFSYDVKMKEKGDIPEGYSVSREKKERFSLILESASTNQTSMYLCASSFGPAYEQYFGPGTRLTVT.

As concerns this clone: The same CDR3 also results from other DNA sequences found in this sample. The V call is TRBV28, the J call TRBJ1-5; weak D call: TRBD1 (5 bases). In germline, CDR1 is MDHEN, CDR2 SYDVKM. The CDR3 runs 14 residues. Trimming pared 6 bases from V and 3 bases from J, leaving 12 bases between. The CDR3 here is CASRLTGSNQPQHF. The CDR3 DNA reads TGTGCCAGCAGACTAACAGGTTCCAATCAGCCCCAGCATTTT.

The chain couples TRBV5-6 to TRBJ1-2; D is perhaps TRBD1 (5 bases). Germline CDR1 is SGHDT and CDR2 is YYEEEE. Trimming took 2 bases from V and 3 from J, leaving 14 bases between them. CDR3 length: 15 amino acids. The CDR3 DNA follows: TGTGCCAGCAGCTTCCAGGGACTAGTGTACTATGGCTACACCTTC. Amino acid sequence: CASSFQGLVYYGYTF.

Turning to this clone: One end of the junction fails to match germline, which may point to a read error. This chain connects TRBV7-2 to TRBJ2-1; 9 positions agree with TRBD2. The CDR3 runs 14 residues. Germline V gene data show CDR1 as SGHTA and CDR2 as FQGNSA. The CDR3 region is CASSIAGVYNEQFF. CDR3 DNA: TGTGCCAGCAGCATAGCGGGGGTCTACAATGAGCAGTTCTTC.

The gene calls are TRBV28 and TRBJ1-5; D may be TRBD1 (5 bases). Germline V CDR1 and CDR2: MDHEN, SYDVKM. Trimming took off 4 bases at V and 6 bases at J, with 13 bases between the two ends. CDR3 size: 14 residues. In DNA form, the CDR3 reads TGTGCCAGCAGTTCCCTGATCCAGGGTCAGCCCCAGCATTTT. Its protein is CASSSLIQGQPQHF.

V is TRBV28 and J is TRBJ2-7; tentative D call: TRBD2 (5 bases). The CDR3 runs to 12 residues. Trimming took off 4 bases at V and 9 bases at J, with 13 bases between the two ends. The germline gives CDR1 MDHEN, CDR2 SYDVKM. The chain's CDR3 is CASSSDRGLQYF. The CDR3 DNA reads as TGTGCCAGCAGTTCGGACCGGGGTTTGCAGTACTTC.

Here the CDR3 DNA reads TGCGCCAGCAGCTTGGATTCAGGGGGTTTCGATGAGCAGTACTTC. Its translation: CASSLDSGGFDEQYF. This sequence joins TRBV5-1 and TRBJ2-7; 7 nucleotides match TRBD1. This CDR3 contains 15 residues. CDR1 SGHRS and CDR2 YFSETQ come from the germline V gene. The V and J ends lost 0 bases and 7 bases, in that order; junction bases with no gene match: 10.

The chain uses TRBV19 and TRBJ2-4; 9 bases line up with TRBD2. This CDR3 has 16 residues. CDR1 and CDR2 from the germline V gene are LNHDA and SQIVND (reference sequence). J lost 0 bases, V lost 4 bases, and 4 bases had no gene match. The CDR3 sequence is CASSTLTSGAKNIQYF. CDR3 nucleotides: TGTGCCAGTAGTACCCTGACTAGCGGAGCCAAAAACATTCAGTACTTC.

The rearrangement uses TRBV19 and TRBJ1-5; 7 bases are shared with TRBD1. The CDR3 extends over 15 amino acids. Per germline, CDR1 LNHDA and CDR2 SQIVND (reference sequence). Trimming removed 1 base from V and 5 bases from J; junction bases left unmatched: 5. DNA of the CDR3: TGTGCCAGTAGTATAGGTGGACAGGCCGATCAGCCCCAGCATTTT. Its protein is CASSIGGQADQPQHF.

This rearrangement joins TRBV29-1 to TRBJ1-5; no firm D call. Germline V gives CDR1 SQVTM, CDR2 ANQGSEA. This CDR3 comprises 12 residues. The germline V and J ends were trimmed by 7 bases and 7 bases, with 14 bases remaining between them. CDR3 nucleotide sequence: TGCAGCGCCGACATCGTCGGCCAGCCCCAGCATTTT. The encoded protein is CSADIVGQPQHF.

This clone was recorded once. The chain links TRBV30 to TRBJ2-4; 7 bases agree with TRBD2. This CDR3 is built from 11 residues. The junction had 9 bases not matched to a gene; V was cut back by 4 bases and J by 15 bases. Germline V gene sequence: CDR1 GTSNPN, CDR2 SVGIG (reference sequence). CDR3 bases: TGTGCCTGGACGCGTTGGGAGGGAAGGTACTTC. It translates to CAWTRWEGRYF. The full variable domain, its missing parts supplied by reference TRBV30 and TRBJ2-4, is SQTIHQWPATLVQPVGSPLSLECTVEGTSNPNLYWYRQAAGRGLQLLFYSVGIGQISSEVPQNLSASRPQDRQFILSSKKLLLSDSGFYLCAWTRWEGRYFGAGTRLSVL.

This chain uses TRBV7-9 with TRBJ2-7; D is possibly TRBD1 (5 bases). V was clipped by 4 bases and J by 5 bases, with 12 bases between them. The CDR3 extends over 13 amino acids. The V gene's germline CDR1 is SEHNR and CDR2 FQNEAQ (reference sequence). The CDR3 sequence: CASSYSVGDEQYF. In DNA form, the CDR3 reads TGTGCCAGCAGCTACTCGGTAGGGGACGAGCAGTACTTC.

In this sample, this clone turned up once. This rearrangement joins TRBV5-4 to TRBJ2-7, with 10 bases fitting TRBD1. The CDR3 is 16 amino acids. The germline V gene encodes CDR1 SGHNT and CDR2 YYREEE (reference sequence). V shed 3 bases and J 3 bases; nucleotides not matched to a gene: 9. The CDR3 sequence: CASSWGQGREDYEQYF. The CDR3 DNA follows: TGTGCCAGCAGCTGGGGACAGGGGAGAGAGGACTACGAGCAGTACTTC.